These 2 T cell receptor beta chains were all obtained from the same sample, sequenced in a study of blood T cell repertoires in COVID-19. Some clones are missing from TCRdb's copy, which holds only in-frame ones; the method was immunoSEQ multiplex PCR. The data hold under 200,000 clones, with 86% observed a single time. The specimen sequenced was PBMCs or T cells enriched from blood (not recorded which). The receptors here all came from a man in his forties with acute COVID-19.

This clone was seen many times. V is TRBV6-4 and J is TRBJ2-1; D is unresolved. Deletions cut 6 bases from V and 4 bases from J, with 19 bases between. CDR1 is MRHNA, CDR2 SNTAGT, per germline. The CDR3 contains 16 residues. CDR3: CASSRIGGGAYNEQFF. In nucleotides, the CDR3 is TGTGCCAGCAGCCGCATCGGTGGCGGCGCGTACAATGAGCAGTTCTTC.

The V call is TRBV19, the J call TRBJ2-7, with D possibly TRBD1 on 6 matching bases. This CDR3 spans 15 amino acids. V dropped 5 bases and J dropped 2 bases, with 16 bases sitting between them. CDR1 and CDR2 from the germline V gene are LNHDA and SQIVND (reference sequence). DNA of the CDR3: TGTGCCAGTAGTGGAGGACAGATTGGGGCCTACGAGCAGTACTTC. Translation: CASSGGQIGAYEQYF.